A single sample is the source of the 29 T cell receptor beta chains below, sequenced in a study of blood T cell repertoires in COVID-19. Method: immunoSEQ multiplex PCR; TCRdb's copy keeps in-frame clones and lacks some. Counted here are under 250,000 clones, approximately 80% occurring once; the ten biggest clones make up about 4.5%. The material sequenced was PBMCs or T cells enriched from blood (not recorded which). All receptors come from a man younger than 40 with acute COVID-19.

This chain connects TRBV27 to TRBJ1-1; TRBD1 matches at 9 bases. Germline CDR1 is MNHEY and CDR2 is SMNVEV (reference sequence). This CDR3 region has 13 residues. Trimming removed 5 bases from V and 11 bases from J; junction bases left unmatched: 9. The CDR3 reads CASSPGQGVYAFF. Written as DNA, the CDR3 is TGTGCCAGCAGTCCGGGACAGGGTGTGTACGCTTTCTTT.

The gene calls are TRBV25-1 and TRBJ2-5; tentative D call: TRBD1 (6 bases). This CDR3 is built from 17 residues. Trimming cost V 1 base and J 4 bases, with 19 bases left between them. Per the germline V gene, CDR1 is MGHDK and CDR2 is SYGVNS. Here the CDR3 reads CASSELNYRESAETQYF. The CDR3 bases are TGTGCCAGCAGTGAATTAAACTACAGGGAGTCAGCAGAGACCCAGTACTTC.

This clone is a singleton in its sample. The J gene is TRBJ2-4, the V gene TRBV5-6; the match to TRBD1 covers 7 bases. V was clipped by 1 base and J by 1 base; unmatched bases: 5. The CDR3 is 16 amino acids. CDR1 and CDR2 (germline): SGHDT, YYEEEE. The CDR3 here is CASSLIRGRAKNIQYF. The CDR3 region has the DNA TGTGCCAGCAGCTTGATTAGGGGGCGGGCCAAAAACATTCAGTACTTC. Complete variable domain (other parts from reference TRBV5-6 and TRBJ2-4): DAGVTQSPTHLIKTRGQQVTLRCSPKSGHDTVSWYQQALGQGPQFIFQYYEEEERQRGNFPDRFSGHQFPNYSSELNVNALLLGDSALYLCASSLIRGRAKNIQYFGAGTRLSVL.

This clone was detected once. Written as DNA, the CDR3 is TGTGCCAGTAGCCTTGGGACAGGGCCCTACGAGCAGTACTTC. Translating it yields CASSLGTGPYEQYF. This chain connects TRBV19 to TRBJ2-7, with 9 bases that match TRBD1. The V segment lost 6 bases and the J segment 2 bases; nucleotides outside the gene matches: 5. Germline CDR1 LNHDA, CDR2 SQIVND (reference sequence). The CDR3 covers 14 residues. Complete variable domain (other parts from reference TRBV19 and TRBJ2-7): DGGITQSPKYLFRKEGQNVTLSCEQNLNHDAMYWYRQDPGQGLRLIYYSQIVNDFQKGDIAEGYSVSREKKESFPLTVTSAQKNPTAFYLCASSLGTGPYEQYFGPGTRLTVT.

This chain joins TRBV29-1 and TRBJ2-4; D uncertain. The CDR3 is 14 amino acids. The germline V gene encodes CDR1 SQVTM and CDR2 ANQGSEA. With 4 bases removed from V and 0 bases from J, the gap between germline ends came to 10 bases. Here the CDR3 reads CSVVAVLAKNIQYF. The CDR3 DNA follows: TGCAGCGTTGTGGCGGTACTAGCCAAAAACATTCAGTACTTC.

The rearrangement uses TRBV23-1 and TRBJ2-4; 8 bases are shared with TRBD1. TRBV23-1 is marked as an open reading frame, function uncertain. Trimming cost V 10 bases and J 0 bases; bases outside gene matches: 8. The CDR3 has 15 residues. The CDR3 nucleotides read TGCGCCAACCAAGGACAGGGTCTAGCCAAAAACATTCAGTACTTC. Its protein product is CANQGQGLAKNIQYF.

The CDR3 protein is CASSPGFGYTF. In DNA, the CDR3 is TGCGCCAGCAGTCCAGGGTTTGGCTACACCTTC. The chain employs TRBV10-1 and TRBJ1-2; D is possibly TRBD1 (5 bases). Germline loops: CDR1 WNHNN, CDR2 SYGVQD (reference sequence). Deletions cut 5 bases from V and 7 bases from J, with 8 bases between. The CDR3 contains 11 residues.

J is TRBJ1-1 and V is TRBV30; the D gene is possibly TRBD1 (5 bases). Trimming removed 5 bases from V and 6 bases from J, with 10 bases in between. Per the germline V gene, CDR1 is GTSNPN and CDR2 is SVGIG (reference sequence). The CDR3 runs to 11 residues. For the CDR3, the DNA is TGTGCCTGGGGAAGCAGGGCTGAAGCTTTCTTT. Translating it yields CAWGSRAEAFF.

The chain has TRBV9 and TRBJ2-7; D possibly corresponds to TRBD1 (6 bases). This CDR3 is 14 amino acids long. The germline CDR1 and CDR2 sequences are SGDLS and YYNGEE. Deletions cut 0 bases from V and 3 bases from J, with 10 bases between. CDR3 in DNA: TGTGCCAGCAGCGTAGCTGGGGGACACTACGAGCAGTACTTC. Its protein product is CASSVAGGHYEQYF.

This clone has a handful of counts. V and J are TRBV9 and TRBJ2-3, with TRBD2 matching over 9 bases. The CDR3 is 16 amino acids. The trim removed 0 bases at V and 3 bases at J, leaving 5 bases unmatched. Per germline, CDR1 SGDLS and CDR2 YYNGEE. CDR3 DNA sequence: TGTGCCAGCAGCGTAGCTGGCGGGGGGGTAACAGATACGCAGTATTTT. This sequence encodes CASSVAGGGVTDTQYF.

As DNA, the CDR3 is TGTGCCAGCAGTGAGGGGGGGACCAAAAACATTCAGTACTTC. Protein: CASSEGGTKNIQYF. V is TRBV2 and J is TRBJ2-4, with 7 bases lining up with TRBD2. The length of the CDR3 is 14 residues. Germline assignment: CDR1 SNHLY and CDR2 FYNNEI. J gave up 2 bases and V 3 bases, and 1 base lay outside the gene matches.

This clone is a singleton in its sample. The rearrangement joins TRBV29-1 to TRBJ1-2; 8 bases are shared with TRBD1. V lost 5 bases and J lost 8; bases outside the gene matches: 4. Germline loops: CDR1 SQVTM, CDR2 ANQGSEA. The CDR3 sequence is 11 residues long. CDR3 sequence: CSVMTGEGYTF. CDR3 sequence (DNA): TGCAGCGTTATGACAGGGGAGGGCTACACCTTC.

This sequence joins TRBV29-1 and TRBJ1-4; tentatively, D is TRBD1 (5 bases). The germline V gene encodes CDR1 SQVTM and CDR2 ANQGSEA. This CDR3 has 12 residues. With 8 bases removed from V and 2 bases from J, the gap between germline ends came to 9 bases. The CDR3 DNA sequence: TGCAGCTTCCGGGGGACTAATGAAAAACTGTTTTTT. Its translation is CSFRGTNEKLFF.

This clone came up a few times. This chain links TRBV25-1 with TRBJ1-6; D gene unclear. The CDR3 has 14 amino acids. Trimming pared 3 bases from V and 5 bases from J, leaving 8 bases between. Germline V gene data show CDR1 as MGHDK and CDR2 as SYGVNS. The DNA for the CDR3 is TGTGCCAGCAGTGAGGGTCGGGATAATTCACCCCTCCACTTT. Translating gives CASSEGRDNSPLHF.

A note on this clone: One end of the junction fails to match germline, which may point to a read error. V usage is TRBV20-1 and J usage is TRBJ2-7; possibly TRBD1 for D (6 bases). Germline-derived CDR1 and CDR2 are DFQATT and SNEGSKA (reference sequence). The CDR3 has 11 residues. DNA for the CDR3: TGTGGACAGATGCACAAGGACGAGCAGTACTTC. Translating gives CGQMHKDEQYF.

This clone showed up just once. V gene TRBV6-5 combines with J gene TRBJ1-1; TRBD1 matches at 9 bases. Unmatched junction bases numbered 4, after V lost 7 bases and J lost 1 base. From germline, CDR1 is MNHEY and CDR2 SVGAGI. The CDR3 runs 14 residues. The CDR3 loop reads CASKQTGGNTEAFF. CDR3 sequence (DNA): TGTGCCAGCAAACAGACAGGGGGGAACACTGAAGCTTTCTTT.

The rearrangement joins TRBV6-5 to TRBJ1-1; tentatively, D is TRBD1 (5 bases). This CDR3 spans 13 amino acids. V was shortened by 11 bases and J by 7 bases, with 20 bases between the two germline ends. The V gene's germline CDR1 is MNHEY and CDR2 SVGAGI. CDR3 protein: CASSILDQGEAFF. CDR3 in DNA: TGTGCCTCCTCGATCCTAGATCAGGGTGAAGCTTTCTTT.

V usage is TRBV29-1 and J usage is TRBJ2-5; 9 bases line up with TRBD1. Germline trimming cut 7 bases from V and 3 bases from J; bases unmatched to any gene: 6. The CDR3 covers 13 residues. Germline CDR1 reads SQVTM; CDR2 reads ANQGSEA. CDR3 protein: CSGGTGGKETQYF. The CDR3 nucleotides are TGCAGCGGGGGAACAGGGGGCAAAGAGACCCAGTACTTC.

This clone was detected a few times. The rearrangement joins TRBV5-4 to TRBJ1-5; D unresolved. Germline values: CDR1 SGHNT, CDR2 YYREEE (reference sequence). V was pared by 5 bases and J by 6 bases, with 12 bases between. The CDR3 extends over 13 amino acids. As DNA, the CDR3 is TGTGCCAGCAGTATAGCACCCGCTCAGCCCCAGCATTTT. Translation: CASSIAPAQPQHF.

The CDR3 here is CASSLEQGGATNEKLFF. CDR3 nucleotide sequence: TGTGCCAGCAGCTTGGAACAGGGGGGAGCAACTAATGAAAAACTGTTTTTT. This sequence joins TRBV5-6 and TRBJ1-4, with TRBD1 matching over 8 bases. This CDR3 region has 17 residues. The V segment lost 0 bases and the J segment 0 bases; nucleotides outside the gene matches: 4. Germline V gene data show CDR1 as SGHDT and CDR2 as YYEEEE.

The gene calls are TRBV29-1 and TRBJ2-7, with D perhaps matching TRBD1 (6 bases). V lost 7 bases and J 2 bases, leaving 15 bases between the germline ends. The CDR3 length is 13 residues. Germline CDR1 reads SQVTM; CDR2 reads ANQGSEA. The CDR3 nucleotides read TGCAGCGGCTGGGACATCGGGGCCTACGAGCAGTACTTC. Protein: CSGWDIGAYEQYF.

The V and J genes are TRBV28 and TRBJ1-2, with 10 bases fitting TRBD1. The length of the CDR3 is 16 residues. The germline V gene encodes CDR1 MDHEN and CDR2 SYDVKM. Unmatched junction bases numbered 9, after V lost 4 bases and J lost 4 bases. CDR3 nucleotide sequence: TGTGCCAGCAGTTGGCCTCCGGGACAGGGGACCTATGGCTACACCTTC. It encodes CASSWPPGQGTYGYTF.

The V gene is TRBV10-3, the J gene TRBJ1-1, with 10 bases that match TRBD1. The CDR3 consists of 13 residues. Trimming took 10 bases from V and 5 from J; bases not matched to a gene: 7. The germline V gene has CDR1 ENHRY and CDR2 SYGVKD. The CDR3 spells CATGQGGRTEAFF. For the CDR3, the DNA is TGTGCCACCGGACAGGGGGGACGGACTGAAGCTTTCTTT.

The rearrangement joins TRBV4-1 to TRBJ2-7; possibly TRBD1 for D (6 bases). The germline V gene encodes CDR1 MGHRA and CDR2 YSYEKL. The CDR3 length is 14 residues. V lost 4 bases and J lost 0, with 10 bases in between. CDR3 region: CASSPGTISYEQYF. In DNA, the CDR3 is TGCGCCAGCAGCCCTGGGACAATCTCCTACGAGCAGTACTTC.

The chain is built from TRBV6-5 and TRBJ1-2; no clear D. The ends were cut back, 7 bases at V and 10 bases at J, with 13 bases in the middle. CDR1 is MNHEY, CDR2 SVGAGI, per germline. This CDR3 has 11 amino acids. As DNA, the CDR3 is TGTGCCAGCACCACAATTTTGGCCTACACCTTC. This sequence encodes CASTTILAYTF.

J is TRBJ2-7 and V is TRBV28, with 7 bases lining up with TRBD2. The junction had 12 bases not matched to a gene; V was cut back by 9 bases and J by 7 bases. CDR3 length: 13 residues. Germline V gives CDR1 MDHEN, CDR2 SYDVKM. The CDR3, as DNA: TGTGCCAGTTTAAACGTCCGGGGAGGGGAGCAGTACTTC. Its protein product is CASLNVRGGEQYF.

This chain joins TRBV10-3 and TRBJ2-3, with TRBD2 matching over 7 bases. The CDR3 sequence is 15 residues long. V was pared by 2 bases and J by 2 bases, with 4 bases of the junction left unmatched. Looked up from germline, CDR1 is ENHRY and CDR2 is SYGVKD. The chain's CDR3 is CAISEPLADTDTQYF. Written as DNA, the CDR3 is TGTGCCATCAGTGAGCCTCTAGCGGACACAGATACGCAGTATTTT.

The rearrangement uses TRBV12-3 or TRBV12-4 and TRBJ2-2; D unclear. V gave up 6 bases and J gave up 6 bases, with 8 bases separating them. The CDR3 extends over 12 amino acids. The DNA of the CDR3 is TGTGCCAGCAGCGACCGGGCCGGGGAGCTGTTTTTT. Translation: CASSDRAGELFF.

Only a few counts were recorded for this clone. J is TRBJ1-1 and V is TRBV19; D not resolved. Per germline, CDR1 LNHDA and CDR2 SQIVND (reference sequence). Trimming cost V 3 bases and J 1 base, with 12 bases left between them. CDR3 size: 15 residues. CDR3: CASSIGRGANTEAFF. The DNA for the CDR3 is TGTGCCAGTAGTATCGGTCGGGGAGCGAACACTGAAGCTTTCTTT.